These 3 T cell receptor beta chains came from one sample sequenced in a study of regulatory T cells in long-lasting Graves disease. Time point specified: persistent/refractory GD, antithyroid drugs over 5 years with positive TRAb. Preparation of the TCR library used RNA extracted from PBMCs. Construction of the TCR beta libraries employed iRepertoire HTBI primers in conjunction with Arm-PCR of CDR3 regions. MiXCR was run by TCRdb on the multiplex PCR reads, yielding one entry per CDR3 protein. Of 390,000 or so distinct CDR3 sequences listed, 20% to 25% were seen once; the top ten hold around 30%. The source material was peripheral blood mononuclear cells (PBMCs), sampled when the disease was refractory, from a patient treated with antithyroid drugs. Source of these receptors: a woman between 40 and 55 years old with Graves disease.

Only a few counts were recorded for this clonotype. V and J are TRBV7-2 and TRBJ2-7; D might be TRBD2 (6 bases). Germline CDR1 and CDR2: SGHTA and FQGNSA. Trimming removed 5 bases from V and 2 bases from J, with 19 bases in between. CDR3 length: 16 residues. The CDR3 DNA follows: TGTGCCAGCAGCGCACAATTGACTAGGCCTCCCTACGAGCAGTACTTC. Its translation: CASSAQLTRPPYEQYF.

Many counts were recorded for this clonotype. V is TRBV5-1 and J is TRBJ1-4, with TRBD1 as a possible D gene (5 bases). The germline CDR1 and CDR2 sequences are SGHRS and YFSETQ. This CDR3 spans 12 amino acids. V shed 5 bases and J shed 3 bases, with 5 bases lying between them. DNA of the CDR3: TGCGCCAGCAGGGGACCTAATGAAAAACTGTTTTTT. This encodes CASRGPNEKLFF.

This clonotype was observed many times. The V and J genes are TRBV7-2 and TRBJ2-7; D is possibly TRBD2 (6 bases). The CDR3 consists of 16 residues. Trimming removed 2 bases from V and 5 bases from J, with 19 bases in between. From germline, CDR1 is SGHTA and CDR2 FQGNSA. The CDR3 DNA reads as TGTGCCAGCAGCTTATTCCTCGGCGGGATATGGAACGAGCAGTACTTC. Translating it yields CASSLFLGGIWNEQYF. Based on the CDR3 plus reference TRBV7-2 and TRBJ2-7, the full variable domain is GAGVSQSPSNKVTEKGKDVELRCDPISGHTALYWYRQSLGQGLEFLIYFQGNSAPDKSGLPSDRFSAERTGGSVSTLTIQRTQQEDSAVYLCASSLFLGGIWNEQYFGPGTRLTVT.